This T cell receptor beta chain was recovered during a study of shared clonotypes between healthy human individuals. The CDR3 loop spans 15 amino acids. V was pared by 2 bases and J by 4 bases, with 12 bases between. Germline CDR1 is LNHNV and CDR2 is YYDKDF (reference sequence). Terminally differentiated effector memory CD45RA+ cells were excluded from the naive CD8 cells, which were CD45RO-negative and positively selected for CCR7. Regarding this clone: The antigen is not known.

Overall study results and limits: Clonotypes which were not shared had lower generation probabilities than clonotypes that all four donors shared.

Sequencing used immunoSEQ multiplex PCR; TCRdb keeps in-frame clones, though not all of them. Among about 680,000 clones, just over 90% were seen once, and the ten largest hold approximately 24%. This chain links TRBV15 with TRBJ1-3, with D possibly matching TRBD1 (6 bases). This sequence originates from a young man in good health. Sequenced material: naive CD8+ T cells sorted from blood. This CDR3 is CATSRSPGVGNTIYF. The CDR3 DNA reads as TGTGCCACCAGCAGATCGCCAGGGGTGGGAAACACCATATATTTT. Together with reference TRBV15 and TRBJ1-3, the CDR3 gives the full variable domain: DAMVIQNPRYQVTQFGKPVTLSCSQTLNHNVMYWYQQKSSQAPKLLFHYYDKDFNNEADTPDNFQSRRPNTSFCFLDIRSPGLGDTAMYLCATSRSPGVGNTIYFGEGSWLTVV.